The present T cell receptor beta chain was sequenced within a study of T cells in Graves' hyperthyroidism and ophthalmopathy. General study results and limits: Blood shared most expanded thyroid clonotypes above 0.001.

TCR beta CDR3 regions were amplified from RNA transcripts. Carried out on the TCR CDR3, a first-round RT-PCR used the HTBI primer set. MiXCR, applied by TCRdb to the multiplex PCR reads, yields one record per CDR3 protein. The table shows 550,000 to 600,000 distinct CDR3 sequences, with approximately 15% occurring only once. Exclusion criteria comprised uncontrolled infection, other autoimmune disease, pregnancy or lactation. V shed 1 base and J 8 bases; nucleotides not matched to a gene: 8. CDR1 and CDR2 from the germline V gene are MGHRA and YSYEKL. This CDR3 is built from 15 residues. This clonotype was observed at least ten times. What it binds is unknown.

This sequence was found in a woman between 18 and 29 years old with Graves' ophthalmopathy. The chain carries TRBV4-1 and TRBJ2-1; 7 nucleotides line up with TRBD2. Sequenced material: blood. The CDR3 nucleotides are TGCGCCAGCAGCCAAGTTCTAGCGGCGGTTGATGAGCAGTTCTTC. Translating it yields CASSQVLAAVDEQFF.